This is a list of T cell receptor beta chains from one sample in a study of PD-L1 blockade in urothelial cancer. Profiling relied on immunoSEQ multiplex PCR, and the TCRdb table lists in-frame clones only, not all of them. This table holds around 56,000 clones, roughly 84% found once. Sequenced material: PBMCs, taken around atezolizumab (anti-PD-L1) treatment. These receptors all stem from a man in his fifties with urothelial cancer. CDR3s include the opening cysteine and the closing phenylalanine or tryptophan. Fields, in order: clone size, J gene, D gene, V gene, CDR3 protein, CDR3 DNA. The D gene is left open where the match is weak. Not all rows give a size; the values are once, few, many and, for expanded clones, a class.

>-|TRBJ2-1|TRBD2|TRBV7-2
CASSFNLLAAYNEQFF
TGTGCCAGCAGCTTCAATTTACTAGCGGCCTACAATGAGCAGTTCTTC
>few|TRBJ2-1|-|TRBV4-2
CASSQGAHSTYNEQFF
TGTGCCAGCAGCCAAGGTGCTCACAGTACCTACAATGAGCAGTTCTTC
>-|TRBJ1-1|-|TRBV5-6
CASSLGSGLEAFF
TGTGCCAGCAGCTTGGGGTCAGGCCTTGAAGCTTTCTTT
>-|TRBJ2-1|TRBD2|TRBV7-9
CASSPGTSGRYEQFF
TGTGCCAGCAGCCCCGGGACTAGCGGGAGATATGAGCAGTTCTTC
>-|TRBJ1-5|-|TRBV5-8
CASSLQQSNQPQHF
TGTGCCAGCAGCTTGCAACAGAGCAATCAGCCCCAGCATTTT
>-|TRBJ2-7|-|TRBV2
CASSGGLTYYEQYF
TGTGCCAGCAGCGGCGGACTTACTTACTACGAGCAGTACTTC
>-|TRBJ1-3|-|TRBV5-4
CASSLPQAGNTIYF
TGTGCCAGCAGCTTGCCACAGGCTGGAAACACCATATATTTT
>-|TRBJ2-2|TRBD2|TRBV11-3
CASSSLAGDSTGELFF
TGTGCCAGCAGCTCCTTAGCGGGAGACTCCACCGGGGAGCTGTTTTTT
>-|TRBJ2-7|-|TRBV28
CASSFPQGIYEQYF
TGTGCCAGCAGTTTTCCCCAGGGGATCTACGAGCAGTACTTC
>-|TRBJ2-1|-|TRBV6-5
CASSFQGGEQFF
TGTGCCAGCAGTTTCCAGGGCGGTGAGCAGTTCTTC
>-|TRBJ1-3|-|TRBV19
CASSRRTSGNTIYF
TGTGCCAGTAGTAGGAGGACCTCTGGAAACACCATATATTTT
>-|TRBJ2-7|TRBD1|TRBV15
CATSRPDRASYEQYF
TGTGCCACCAGCAGACCGGACAGGGCTTCCTACGAGCAGTACTTC
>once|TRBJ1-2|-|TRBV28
CASSMGQPVNYGYTF
TGTGCCAGCAGTATGGGACAACCCGTAAACTATGGCTACACCTTC
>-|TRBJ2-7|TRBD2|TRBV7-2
CASSLAALLAGGGEQYF
TGTGCCAGCAGCTTAGCCGCCCTTCTAGCGGGAGGGGGCGAGCAGTACTTC
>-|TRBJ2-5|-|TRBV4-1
CASSRGEHQETQYF
TGCGCCAGCAGCCGGGGGGAACACCAAGAGACCCAGTACTTC
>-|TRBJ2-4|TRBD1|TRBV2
CASSGDRIAKNIQYF
TGTGCCAGCAGTGGGGACAGGATAGCCAAAAACATTCAGTACTTC
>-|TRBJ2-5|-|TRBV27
CASAIFPSSRAETQYF
TGTGCCAGCGCCATCTTCCCTTCTAGCAGAGCGGAGACCCAGTACTTC
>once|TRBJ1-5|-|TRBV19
CASSMRGRGSNQPQHF
TGTGCCAGTAGTATGCGCGGGCGGGGTAGCAATCAGCCCCAGCATTTT
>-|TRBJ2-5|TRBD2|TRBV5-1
CASSLGAGGDETQYF
TGCGCCAGCAGCCTAGGGGCGGGAGGGGATGAGACCCAGTACTTC
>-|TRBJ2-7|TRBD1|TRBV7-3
CASSQSGQGYEQYF
TGTGCCAGCAGCCAATCGGGACAGGGCTACGAGCAGTACTTC
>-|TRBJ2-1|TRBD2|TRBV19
CASSIGSGRSNEQFF
TGTGCCAGTAGTATCGGTAGCGGGAGAAGCAATGAGCAGTTCTTC
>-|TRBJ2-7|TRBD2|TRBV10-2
CASSGAGAVNEQYF
TGCGCCAGCAGTGGGGCGGGAGCTGTCAACGAGCAGTACTTC
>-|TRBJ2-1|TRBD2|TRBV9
CASSVGTSGSHNEQFF
TGTGCCAGCAGCGTAGGGACTAGCGGGAGCCACAATGAGCAGTTCTTC
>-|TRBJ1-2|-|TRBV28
CASSRDYGYTF
TGTGCCAGCAGTCGTGACTATGGCTACACCTTC
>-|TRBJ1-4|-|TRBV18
CASSPMDSPNEKLFF
TGTGCCAGCTCACCCATGGACAGTCCTAATGAAAAACTGTTTTTT
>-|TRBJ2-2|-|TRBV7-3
CASSLVAGGELFF
TGTGCCAGCAGCTTAGTGGCGGGCGGGGAGCTGTTTTTT